These 22 T cell receptor beta chains originate from one sample sequenced in a study of graft-versus-host responses after intestinal transplantation. The repertoire was sequenced with immunoSEQ multiplex PCR; TCRdb's copy has only in-frame clones and lacks some. The sample has around 89,000 clones, 85% to 95% seen once. Their target antigens are unknown. The material sequenced was unstimulated CD8+ T cells sorted from spleen or lymph node cells, taken before transplant. The receptors stem from a human donor who was the organ donor for an intestinal transplant.

This chain connects TRBV28 to TRBJ1-5; 7 bases fit TRBD1. This CDR3 is built from 20 residues. Trimming at V came to 4 bases and at J to 0 bases, leaving 18 bases not matched to a gene. CDR1 MDHEN and CDR2 SYDVKM come from the germline V gene. CDR3 amino acids: CASSSIYVPGGINSNQPQHF. The CDR3 DNA reads TGTGCCAGCAGTTCCATTTATGTTCCAGGGGGGATAAATAGCAATCAGCCCCAGCATTTT.

V usage is TRBV4-1 and J usage is TRBJ2-5; 9 nucleotides agree with TRBD1. The DNA end lines up better with TRBJ2-7; the J call may be wrong. CDR3 size: 15 residues. CDR1 is MGHRA, CDR2 YSYEKL, per germline. The CDR3 region is CASSQAPQGAYEQYF. The CDR3 region has the DNA TGCGCCAGCAGCCAAGCCCCACAGGGGGCATACGAGCAGTACTTC.

The CDR3 reads CSVRTALEAQYF. CDR3 nucleotide sequence: TGCAGCGTACGGACGGCCTTGGAGGCCCAGTACTTC. The chain has TRBV29-1 and TRBJ2-5, with D possibly being TRBD2 (5 bases). Germline V lookup: CDR1 SQVTM, CDR2 ANQGSEA. Trimming shortened V by 6 bases and J by 9 bases, and 17 bases separated the two germline ends. CDR3 length: 12 amino acids.

The chain links TRBV9 to TRBJ2-2; 7 bases agree with TRBD1. With 0 bases clipped from V and 4 bases from J, the junction kept 6 bases outside the gene matches. Looked up from germline, CDR1 is SGDLS and CDR2 is YYNGEE. The length of the CDR3 is 16 residues. The CDR3 DNA is TGTGCCAGCAGCGTAGTCTCAAAGGGGGCCACCGGGGAGCTGTTTTTT. This codes for CASSVVSKGATGELFF.

The chain is built from TRBV4-3 and TRBJ2-5; 9 positions agree with TRBD2. Losses at the gene ends were 0 bases for V and 4 bases for J; bases not matched to a gene: 3. From germline, CDR1 is LGHNA and CDR2 YSLEER. CDR3 length: 15 amino acids. DNA of the CDR3: TGCGCCAGCAGCCAAGAAAATAGCGGGGGAGAGACCCAGTACTTC. Amino acid sequence: CASSQENSGGETQYF.

This chain links TRBV19 with TRBJ1-1; the D is unclear. This CDR3 comprises 14 residues. The germline gives CDR1 LNHDA, CDR2 SQIVND (reference sequence). Trimming stripped 5 bases from V and 6 bases from J, with 16 bases between. The CDR3 sequence is CASSPPRFYPEAFF. CDR3 DNA: TGTGCCAGTAGTCCCCCGAGATTTTATCCTGAAGCTTTCTTT.

The rearrangement links TRBV4-1 to TRBJ2-3; D perhaps matches TRBD2 (7 bases). V dropped 11 bases and J dropped 4 bases, with 13 bases sitting between them. Per germline, CDR1 MGHRA and CDR2 YSYEKL. The CDR3 is made up of 12 amino acids. The CDR3 DNA sequence: TGCGCCTCTAGAGGGGGGGCAGATACGCAGTATTTT. Its protein is CASRGGADTQYF.

The chain has TRBV28 and TRBJ2-5, with D unresolved. Germline assignment: CDR1 MDHEN and CDR2 SYDVKM. V dropped 4 bases and J dropped 9 bases, with 12 bases sitting between them. This CDR3 is built from 12 residues. CDR3 in amino acids: CASSYFYLAQYF. For the CDR3, the DNA is TGTGCCAGCAGTTACTTTTACCTGGCCCAGTACTTC.

This chain links TRBV28 with TRBJ2-5; 8 bases agree with TRBD1. The CDR3 length is 14 residues. From germline, CDR1 is MDHEN and CDR2 SYDVKM. After removal of 6 bases from V and 5 bases from J, the junction contained 8 bases not matched to a gene. The CDR3 sequence: CASRSPGGDETQYF. Written as DNA, the CDR3 is TGTGCCAGCAGGTCCCCAGGGGGCGATGAGACCCAGTACTTC.

The genes are TRBV7-6 and TRBJ2-1; TRBD1 matches 8 bases. The length of the CDR3 is 15 residues. CDR1 is SGHVS and CDR2 is FNYEAQ in the germline V gene. Losses at the gene ends were 5 bases for V and 3 bases for J; bases not matched to a gene: 6. CDR3 amino acids: CASSLGQGFYNEQFF. CDR3 bases: TGTGCCAGCAGCCTAGGACAGGGCTTCTACAATGAGCAGTTCTTC.

The CDR3 coding sequence is TGTGCCAGCAGCTTGGGGGCAGGGGACGAGCAGTACTTC. Translating it yields CASSLGAGDEQYF. This chain uses TRBV5-6 with TRBJ2-7; the D gene is possibly TRBD1 (6 bases). This CDR3 has 13 residues. CDR1 and CDR2 from the germline V gene are SGHDT and YYEEEE. V lost 0 bases and J lost 5, with 9 bases in between.

The chain has TRBV23-1 and TRBJ2-5, with D possibly TRBD1 on 7 matching bases. TRBV23-1 is annotated as an ORF whose role is uncertain. The CDR3 length is 14 residues. With 3 bases removed from V and 9 bases from J, the gap between germline ends came to 17 bases. CDR3 in DNA: TGCGCCAGCAGTCACCTTGACAGGGAGGTAGCCCAGTACTTC. Protein: CASSHLDREVAQYF.

The rearrangement uses TRBV13 and TRBJ2-5; the D gene is possibly TRBD1 (7 bases). This CDR3 is 13 amino acids long. Germline CDR1 PRHDT, CDR2 FYEKMQ (reference sequence). The V end lost 1 base, the J end lost 5 bases, and 8 bases lay between the germline ends. CDR3 coding DNA: TGTGCCAGCAGCTTAGCAGGGGGGGAGACCCAGTACTTC. Translated, it gives CASSLAGGETQYF.

The rearrangement joins TRBV7-3 to TRBJ2-5; tentatively, D is TRBD1 (5 bases). The germline CDR1 and CDR2 sequences are SGHTA and FQGTGA. V was cut by 6 bases and J by 4 bases, with 12 bases left in between. The CDR3 contains 13 residues. CDR3 DNA sequence: TGTGCCAGCAGACAAGGGGAAGGAGAGACCCAGTACTTC. This encodes CASRQGEGETQYF.

The chain combines TRBV4-1 with TRBJ2-3; weak D call: TRBD1 (5 bases). The CDR3 has 15 amino acids. The V end was cut by 3 bases, the J end by 0 bases, with 10 bases between. Germline CDR1 reads MGHRA; CDR2 reads YSYEKL. The CDR3 sequence: CASSHPRQSTDTQYF. The CDR3 bases are TGCGCCAGCAGCCACCCGCGACAGAGCACAGATACGCAGTATTTT.

This clone showed up just once. The chain recombines TRBV19 with TRBJ2-1; 7 positions agree with TRBD2. The CDR3 extends over 14 amino acids. The J segment lost 7 bases and the V segment lost 2 bases, leaving 5 bases of the junction unmatched. Per the germline V gene, CDR1 is LNHDA and CDR2 is SQIVND (reference sequence). CDR3 in amino acids: CASSIWGGQNEQFF. The CDR3 nucleotides read TGTGCCAGTAGTATATGGGGGGGTCAAAATGAGCAGTTCTTC.

This sequence joins TRBV7-6 and TRBJ2-7, with 10 bases matching TRBD2. Germline V gene lookup returns CDR1 SGHVS and CDR2 FNYEAQ. The CDR3 covers 17 residues. Trimming cost V 3 bases and J 0 bases; bases outside gene matches: 8. The CDR3 protein is CASSLGSGGDPSYEQYF. The CDR3 bases are TGTGCCAGCAGCTTGGGGAGCGGGGGGGATCCCTCCTACGAGCAGTACTTC.

V gene TRBV6-4 combines with J gene TRBJ2-5; 12 bases line up with TRBD1. The closer fit of TRBJ2-7 to the DNA end suggests the J call may be wrong. The length of the CDR3 is 15 residues. CDR1 and CDR2 from the germline V gene are MRHNA and SNTAGT. CDR3 in DNA: TGTGCCAGCAGCCCCGAGGGGACAGGGGGCCTCGAGCAGTACTTC. Protein product: CASSPEGTGGLEQYF.

The chain couples TRBV9 to TRBJ2-7; D might be TRBD1 (6 bases). The germline gives CDR1 SGDLS, CDR2 YYNGEE. The CDR3 length is 13 residues. Trimming pared 7 bases from V and 1 base from J, leaving 12 bases between. The CDR3 region has the DNA TGTGCCAGCGGATCCGGGACATCCTACGAGCAGTACTTC. Protein sequence: CASGSGTSYEQYF.

The rearrangement links TRBV27 to TRBJ2-1; 13 bases align to TRBD2. Germline assignment: CDR1 MNHEY and CDR2 SMNVEV (reference sequence). J lost 7 bases, V lost 5 bases, and 5 bases had no gene match. There are 15 residues in the CDR3. The CDR3 loop reads CASSTGTSGANEQFF. In DNA form, the CDR3 reads TGTGCCAGCAGTACCGGGACTAGCGGGGCGAATGAGCAGTTCTTC.

This chain connects TRBV9 to TRBJ1-5; D is undetermined. This CDR3 contains 14 residues. The V and J ends lost 7 bases and 0 bases respectively, with 11 bases between them. Germline CDR1 SGDLS, CDR2 YYNGEE. The CDR3 loop is CASSPDYSNQPQHF. In DNA, the CDR3 is TGTGCCAGCTCCCCAGATTATAGCAATCAGCCCCAGCATTTT.

This sequence joins TRBV29-1 and TRBJ2-3; TRBD2 agrees at 7 bases. V was clipped by 4 bases and J by 2 bases; unmatched bases: 6. CDR1 and CDR2 from the germline V gene are SQVTM and ANQGSEA. The CDR3 is 14 amino acids. The CDR3 DNA reads TGCAGCGTTGCGGGGGGTCCAAACACAGATACGCAGTATTTT. Amino acids: CSVAGGPNTDTQYF.